Following are 22 T cell receptor beta chains from one sample sequenced in a study of T cells in Graves' hyperthyroidism and ophthalmopathy. TCR beta CDR3 sequences were amplified from RNA transcripts. The TCR CDR3 first-round RT-PCR relied on the HTBI primer set. A single record per CDR3 protein comes from TCRdb applying MiXCR to the multiplex PCR reads. The repertoire holds 350,000 to 400,000 distinct CDR3 sequences, with approximately 19% as singletons. The sequenced material came from blood. The receptors were gathered from a young woman with Graves' hyperthyroidism.

This clonotype was seen a handful of times. This may be a read error, as it is one base from a much larger clone. The genes are TRBV18 and TRBJ1-3, with 8 bases aligning to TRBD1. This CDR3 spans 16 amino acids. CDR1 and CDR2 from the germline V gene are KGHSH and LQKENI. After removal of 6 bases from V and 0 bases from J, the junction contained 7 bases not matched to a gene. CDR3 bases: TGTGCCAGCTCTGTCGGACAGGGCTTCTCTGGAAACACCATATATTTT. Residues: CASSVGQGFSGNTIYF.

Many counts were recorded for this clonotype. The chain joins TRBV19 to TRBJ2-5, with D perhaps assigned TRBD1 or TRBD2 (5 bases each). CDR1 and CDR2 from the germline V gene are LNHDA and SQIVND (reference sequence). The CDR3 has 15 amino acids. Trimming pared 2 bases from V and 0 bases from J, leaving 10 bases between. The CDR3 DNA is TGTGCCAGTAGTATAAGTCGGGGCTACCAAGAGACCCAGTACTTC. Protein product: CASSISRGYQETQYF.

This clonotype was seen at least ten times. The chain has TRBV2 and TRBJ1-5; D uncertain. Per the germline V gene, CDR1 is SNHLY and CDR2 is FYNNEI. The V end lost 4 bases, the J end lost 0 bases, and 16 bases lay between the germline ends. The CDR3 extends over 17 amino acids. The CDR3 protein is CASSVLYATYSNQPQHF. CDR3 nucleotides: TGTGCCAGCAGTGTTCTCTATGCAACGTATAGCAATCAGCCCCAGCATTTT.

In its sample, this clonotype was seen many times. The chain links TRBV4-1 to TRBJ1-1, with unresolved D. Trimming took off 2 bases at V and 3 bases at J, with 19 bases between the two ends. Looked up from germline, CDR1 is MGHRA and CDR2 is YSYEKL. This CDR3 has 17 residues. The DNA for the CDR3 is TGCGCCAGCAGCCAAAAGGAAGTGTGGGGTTCGGACACTGAAGCTTTCTTT. It is translated as CASSQKEVWGSDTEAFF.

This clonotype was observed many times. V is TRBV6-5 and J is TRBJ2-5, with 8 bases aligning to TRBD1. CDR3 length equals 14 residues. Trimming at V came to 4 bases and at J to 5 bases, leaving 6 bases not matched to a gene. CDR1 and CDR2 from the germline V gene are MNHEY and SVGAGI. CDR3 DNA: TGTGCCAGCAGTTGGTCAGGGGGCGCGGAGACCCAGTACTTC. Protein: CASSWSGGAETQYF.

This clonotype occurred a few times. J is TRBJ1-6 and V is TRBV5-1, with a possible D match to TRBD1 (5 bases). Trimming cost V 2 bases and J 7 bases, with 16 bases left between them. This CDR3 has 16 residues. CDR1 is SGHRS, CDR2 YFSETQ, per germline. The CDR3 loop is CASSLLAQGGNSPLHF. The CDR3 bases are TGCGCCAGCAGCTTACTTGCCCAGGGCGGCAATTCACCCCTCCACTTT. The whole variable domain, filled in from reference TRBV5-1 and TRBJ1-6, reads KAGVTQTPRYLIKTRGQQVTLSCSPISGHRSVSWYQQTPGQGLQFLFEYFSETQRNKGNFPGRFSGRQFSNSRSEMNVSTLELGDSALYLCASSLLAQGGNSPLHFGNGTRLTVT.

This clonotype has only one observation. The CDR3 does not end in the conserved phenylalanine or tryptophan, so this is likely a read error. The chain uses TRBV18 and TRBJ1-1; TRBD1 aligns across 7 bases. The junction had 8 bases not matched to a gene; V was cut back by 3 bases and J by 1 base. CDR1 is KGHSH and CDR2 is LQKENI in the germline V gene. This CDR3 is built from 16 residues. CDR3 nucleotides: TGTGCCAGCTCACCGTACAGGGGAGAGACGAACACTGAAGCTTTCTTG. The encoded protein is CASSPYRGETNTEAFL.

The chain is built from TRBV20-1 and TRBJ2-5; TRBD2 aligns across 13 bases. The CDR3 totals 16 residues. Germline-derived CDR1 and CDR2 are DFQATT and SNEGSKA (reference sequence). With V trimmed by 0 bases and J by 5 bases, 6 bases remained unmatched. The DNA of the CDR3 is TGCAGTGCTAGAGACACTAGCGGGGGGGCAATGGAGACCCAGTACTTC. This translates into CSARDTSGGAMETQYF.

This clonotype was seen at least ten times. The chain combines TRBV4-1 with TRBJ2-2; 7 bases match TRBD1. J gave up 6 bases and V 1 base, and 5 bases lay outside the gene matches. The CDR3 runs 15 residues. Germline CDR1 and CDR2: MGHRA and YSYEKL. CDR3 nucleotides: TGCGCCAGCAGCCAAGCAGGGGGACCGCCCGGGGAGCTGTTTTTT. Protein: CASSQAGGPPGELFF.

This chain connects TRBV6-2 or TRBV6-3 to TRBJ2-2; 12 bases match TRBD2. Losses at the gene ends were 6 bases for V and 5 bases for J; bases not matched to a gene: 16. The germline V gene has CDR1 MNHEY and CDR2 SVGEGT. CDR3 length: 19 residues. The CDR3 DNA reads as TGTGCCAGCAGCCCACAGGGGCGAACTAGCGGGGGGATAACCGGGGAGCTGTTTTTT. It codes for CASSPQGRTSGGITGELFF.

This clonotype came up many times. The gene calls are TRBV12-3 or TRBV12-4 and TRBJ2-4, with TRBD2 matching 8 bases. The CDR3 extends over 15 amino acids. The junction had 13 bases not matched to a gene; V was cut back by 3 bases and J by 12 bases. As DNA, the CDR3 is TGTGCCAGCAGTTTGAGGGGACTAGTCGGGTGGGGTCAGTACTTC. This translates into CASSLRGLVGWGQYF.

As concerns this clonotype: The CDR3 ends on some other residue instead of the conserved phenylalanine or tryptophan, so this is likely a read error. The DNA is left out, because the CDR3 cannot be placed on it with certainty; the CDR3 is given as TCRdb lists it. The CDR3 is CSVDPQQNTEACL. J is TRBJ1-1 and V is TRBV29-1. The CDR3 adds up to 13 amino acids, both ends counted. In germline, CDR1 is SQVTM, CDR2 ANQGSEA.

The table lists this clonotype with many counts. This chain joins TRBV20-1 and TRBJ2-5, with TRBD2 as a possible D gene (6 bases). Trimming took off 5 bases at V and 5 bases at J, with 12 bases between the two ends. This CDR3 is 12 amino acids long. Germline loops: CDR1 DFQATT, CDR2 SNEGSKA (reference sequence). The CDR3 region has the DNA TGCAGTGCTTGGCTCCGGGGGGAGACCCAGTACTTC. Amino acids: CSAWLRGETQYF.

V and J are TRBV18 and TRBJ1-1; no firm D call. Germline V gene data show CDR1 as KGHSH and CDR2 as LQKENI. This CDR3 comprises 13 residues. Deletions cut 5 bases from V and 1 base from J, with 8 bases between. The CDR3 nucleotides are TGTGCCAGCTCAGAGGACCAGAACACTGAAGCTTTCTTT. Translation gives CASSEDQNTEAFF. The full variable domain, with the rest looked up from reference TRBV18 and TRBJ1-1, is NAGVMQNPRHLVRRRGQEARLRCSPMKGHSHVYWYRQLPEEGLKFMVYLQKENIIDESGMPKERFSAEFPKEGPSILRIQQVVRGDSAAYFCASSEDQNTEAFFGQGTRLTVV.

A note on this clonotype: Relative to the germline gene, one junction end is altered; a read error may explain this. This chain links TRBV20-1 with TRBJ2-7; D ambiguous. The CDR3 consists of 16 residues. Germline CDR1 and CDR2: DFQATT and SNEGSKA (reference sequence). CDR3 residues: CSARDPGGHVSHEQYF. The CDR3 DNA reads as TGCAGTGCTAGAGATCCGGGTGGGCACGTCTCCCACGAGCAGTACTTC.

This clonotype was picked up many times. The V call is TRBV28, the J call TRBJ1-5; the D gene is possibly TRBD1 (6 bases). Germline V gives CDR1 MDHEN, CDR2 SYDVKM. Trimming left V 5 bases short and J 0 bases short, with 17 bases between. This CDR3 region has 17 residues. The CDR3 spells CASSLTRDTYSNQPQHF. CDR3 DNA sequence: TGTGCCAGCAGTCTGACCCGGGACACCTATAGCAATCAGCCCCAGCATTTT.

This clonotype was recorded many times. This chain connects TRBV7-9 to TRBJ1-3, with D maybe TRBD1 (6 bases). V was trimmed by 2 bases and J by 2 bases, leaving 7 bases between them. The CDR3 loop spans 14 amino acids. CDR1 and CDR2 from the germline V gene are SEHNR and FQNEAQ (reference sequence). CDR3 DNA: TGTGCCAGCAGCTTACAGGGGACTGGAAACACCATATATTTT. Translated: CASSLQGTGNTIYF.

There are many counts of this clonotype. This chain connects TRBV20-1 to TRBJ2-7, with D unresolved. V gave up 6 bases and J gave up 7 bases, with 13 bases separating them. The CDR3 is 11 residues long. The germline gives CDR1 DFQATT, CDR2 SNEGSKA (reference sequence). CDR3 in DNA: TGCAGTGCCCTCCTCGGTTGGGAGCAGTACTTC. It codes for CSALLGWEQYF.

The genes are TRBV12-3 or TRBV12-4 and TRBJ1-2; D possibly corresponds to TRBD1 (6 bases). The CDR3 totals 15 residues. V lost 4 bases and J 6 bases, leaving 18 bases between the germline ends. The CDR3 reads CASSYSPGVMHGYTF. The CDR3 nucleotides read TGTGCCAGCAGTTACTCCCCAGGGGTTATGCATGGCTACACCTTC.

The chain joins TRBV6-5 to TRBJ2-7; the D gene could be TRBD1 or TRBD2 (6 bases each). The CDR3 consists of 12 residues. V lost 4 bases and J lost 6, with 10 bases in between. Germline lookup yields CDR1 MNHEY and CDR2 SVGAGI. In nucleotides, the CDR3 is TGTGCCAGCAGTTCGTCGGGGGCCGAGCAGTACTTC. Translating it yields CASSSSGAEQYF.

This clonotype occurred many times. The V gene is TRBV5-1, the J gene TRBJ1-2, with 8 bases matching TRBD1. The germline gives CDR1 SGHRS, CDR2 YFSETQ. The CDR3 length is 14 residues. With V trimmed by 1 base and J by 4 bases, 3 bases remained unmatched. The CDR3 sequence: CASSLSTGGYGYTF. The CDR3 DNA sequence: TGCGCCAGCAGCTTGAGCACAGGGGGCTATGGCTACACCTTC.

This clonotype was counted at least ten times. The chain couples TRBV19 to TRBJ2-7; tentatively, D is TRBD1 or TRBD2 (5 bases each). The germline gives CDR1 LNHDA, CDR2 SQIVND (reference sequence). V dropped 0 bases and J dropped 0 bases, with 15 bases sitting between them. The CDR3 totals 17 residues. CDR3 loop: CASSIDHTGTDSYEQYF. The CDR3 coding sequence is TGTGCCAGTAGTATAGATCACACCGGGACGGACTCCTACGAGCAGTACTTC. Based on the CDR3 plus reference TRBV19 and TRBJ2-7, the full variable domain is DGGITQSPKYLFRKEGQNVTLSCEQNLNHDAMYWYRQDPGQGLRLIYYSQIVNDFQKGDIAEGYSVSREKKESFPLTVTSAQKNPTAFYLCASSIDHTGTDSYEQYFGPGTRLTVT.